This T cell receptor (beta chain) comes out of a study of identical twins. Overall study results and limits: The models systematically underestimated how much out-of-frame TCR alpha was shared in monozygotic twins. The degree of excess twin sharing was weaker in beta out-of-frame sequences.

This clonotype was counted only a few times. Its specificity is unknown. V gave up 4 bases and J gave up 0 bases; unmatched junction bases: 3. This CDR3 spans 15 amino acids. Germline values: CDR1 SGHRS, CDR2 YFSETQ. Carrying unique molecular identifiers, the cDNA also gained a universal primer site through template switching. TCRdb ran MiXCR on the 5' RACE reads and lists one entry per CDR3 protein. Among a few hundred thousand distinct CDR3 sequences listed, around 8.8% were seen once. The same data also contributed to another study, on yellow fever vaccine responses in identical twins. In that study: Among the twins, the vaccine T cell response reportedly seemed partly convergent and partly personalized.

The V gene is TRBV5-1, the J gene TRBJ2-3; 9 bases match TRBD2. The sequence derives from a woman in her late teens or twenties in good health. Material: memory (CD45RO+) T cells sorted from blood. CDR3 amino acids: CASSRAGGSTDTQYF. In nucleotides, the CDR3 is TGCGCCAGCAGCCGGGCGGGGGGGAGCACAGATACGCAGTATTTT. Filled out from reference TRBV5-1 and TRBJ2-3, the complete variable domain reads KAGVTQTPRYLIKTRGQQVTLSCSPISGHRSVSWYQQTPGQGLQFLFEYFSETQRNKGNFPGRFSGRQFSNSRSEMNVSTLELGDSALYLCASSRAGGSTDTQYFGPGTRLTVL.